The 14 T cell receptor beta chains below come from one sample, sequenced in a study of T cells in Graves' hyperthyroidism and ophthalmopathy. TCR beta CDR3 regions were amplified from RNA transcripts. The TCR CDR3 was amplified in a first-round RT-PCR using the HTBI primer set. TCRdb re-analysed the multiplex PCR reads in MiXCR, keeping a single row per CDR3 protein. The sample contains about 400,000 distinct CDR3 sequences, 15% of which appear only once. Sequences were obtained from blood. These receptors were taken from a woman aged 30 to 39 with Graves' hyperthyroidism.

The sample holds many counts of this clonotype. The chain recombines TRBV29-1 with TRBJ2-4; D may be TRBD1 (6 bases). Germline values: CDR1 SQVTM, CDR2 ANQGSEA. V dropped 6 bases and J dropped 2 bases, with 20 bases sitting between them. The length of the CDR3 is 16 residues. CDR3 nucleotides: TGCAGCGTCATCGGGACAATTACGAGCCCCAAAAACATTCAGTACTTC. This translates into CSVIGTITSPKNIQYF.

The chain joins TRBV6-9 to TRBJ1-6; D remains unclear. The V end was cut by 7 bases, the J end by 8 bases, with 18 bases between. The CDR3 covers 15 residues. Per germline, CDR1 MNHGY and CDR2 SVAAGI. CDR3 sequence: CASNSKHFGDSPLHF. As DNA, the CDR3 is TGTGCCAGCAATTCGAAACATTTCGGGGATTCACCCCTCCACTTT.

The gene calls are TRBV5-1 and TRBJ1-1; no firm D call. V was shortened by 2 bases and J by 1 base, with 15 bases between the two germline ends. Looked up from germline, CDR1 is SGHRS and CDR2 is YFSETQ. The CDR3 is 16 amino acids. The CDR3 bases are TGCGCCAGCAGCTTTAGAATCGGCGGGGAGAACACTGAAGCTTTCTTT. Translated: CASSFRIGGENTEAFF.

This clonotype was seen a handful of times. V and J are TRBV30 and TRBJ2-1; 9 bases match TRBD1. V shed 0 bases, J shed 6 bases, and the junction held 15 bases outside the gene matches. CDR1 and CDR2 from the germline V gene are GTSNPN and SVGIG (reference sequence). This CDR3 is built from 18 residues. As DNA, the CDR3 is TGTGCCTGGAGTGTACTCCCTGGGTGGGACAGGGTCGGCAATGAGCAGTTCTTC. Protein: CAWSVLPGWDRVGNEQFF.

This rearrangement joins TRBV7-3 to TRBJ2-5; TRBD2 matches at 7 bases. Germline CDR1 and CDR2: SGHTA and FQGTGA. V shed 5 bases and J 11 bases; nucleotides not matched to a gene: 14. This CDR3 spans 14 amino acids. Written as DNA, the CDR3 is TGTGCCAGCAGCCTCTCTGGACTAGTCTACAAGCAGTACTTC. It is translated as CASSLSGLVYKQYF.

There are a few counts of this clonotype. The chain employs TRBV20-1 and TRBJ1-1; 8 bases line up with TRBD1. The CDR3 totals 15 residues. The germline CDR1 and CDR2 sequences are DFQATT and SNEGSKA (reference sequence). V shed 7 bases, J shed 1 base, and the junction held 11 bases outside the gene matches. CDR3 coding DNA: TGCAGTGTTATACAGGGACAGGTCGCGAACACTGAAGCTTTCTTT. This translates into CSVIQGQVANTEAFF.

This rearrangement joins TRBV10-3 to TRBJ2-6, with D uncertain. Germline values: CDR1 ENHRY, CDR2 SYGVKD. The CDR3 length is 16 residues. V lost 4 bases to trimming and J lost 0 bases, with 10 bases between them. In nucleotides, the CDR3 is TGTGCCATCAGTGCCCGCGGTTCCTCTGGGGCCAACGTCCTGACTTTC. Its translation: CAISARGSSGANVLTF.

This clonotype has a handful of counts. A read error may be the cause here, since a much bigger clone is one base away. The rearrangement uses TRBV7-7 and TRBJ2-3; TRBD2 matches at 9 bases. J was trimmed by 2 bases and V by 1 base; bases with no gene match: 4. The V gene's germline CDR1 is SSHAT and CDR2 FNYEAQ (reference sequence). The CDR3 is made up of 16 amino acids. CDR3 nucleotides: TGTGCCAGCAGCTTAGGCCTAGCGGGACCCACAGATACGCAGTATTTT. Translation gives CASSLGLAGPTDTQYF.

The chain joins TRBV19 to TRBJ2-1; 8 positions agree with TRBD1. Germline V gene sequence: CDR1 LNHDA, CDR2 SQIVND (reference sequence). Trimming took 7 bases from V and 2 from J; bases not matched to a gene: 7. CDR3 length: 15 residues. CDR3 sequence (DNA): TGTGCCAGTACCACAGGGGGACCGGCCTACAATGAGCAGTTCTTC. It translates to CASTTGGPAYNEQFF.

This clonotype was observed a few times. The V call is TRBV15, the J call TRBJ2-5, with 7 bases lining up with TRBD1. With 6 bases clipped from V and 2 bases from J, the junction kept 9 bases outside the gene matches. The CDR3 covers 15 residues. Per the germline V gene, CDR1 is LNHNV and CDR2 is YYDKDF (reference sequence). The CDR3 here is CATRKNPGQQETQYF. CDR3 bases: TGTGCCACCAGGAAAAACCCGGGACAGCAAGAGACCCAGTACTTC.

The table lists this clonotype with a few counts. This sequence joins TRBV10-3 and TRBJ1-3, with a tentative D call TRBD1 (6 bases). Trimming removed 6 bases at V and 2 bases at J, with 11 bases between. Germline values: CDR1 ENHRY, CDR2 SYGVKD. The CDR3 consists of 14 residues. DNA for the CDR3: TGTGCCATCAGACAGGGAAATACTGGAAACACCATATATTTT. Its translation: CAIRQGNTGNTIYF.

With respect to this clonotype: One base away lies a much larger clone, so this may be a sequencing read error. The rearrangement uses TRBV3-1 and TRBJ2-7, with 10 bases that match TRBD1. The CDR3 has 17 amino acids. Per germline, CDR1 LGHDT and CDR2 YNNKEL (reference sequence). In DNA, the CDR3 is TGTGCCAGCAGCACCGGGACAGGGGCACGGAGCTCCCACGAGCAGTACTTC. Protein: CASSTGTGARSSHEQYF.

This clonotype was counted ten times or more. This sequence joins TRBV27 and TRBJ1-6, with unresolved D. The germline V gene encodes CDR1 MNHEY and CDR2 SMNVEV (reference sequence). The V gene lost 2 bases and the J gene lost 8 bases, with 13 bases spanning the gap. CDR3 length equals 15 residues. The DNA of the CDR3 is TGTGCCAGCAGTTTAGAACCCGCGTCGGATTCACCCCTCCACTTT. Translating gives CASSLEPASDSPLHF.

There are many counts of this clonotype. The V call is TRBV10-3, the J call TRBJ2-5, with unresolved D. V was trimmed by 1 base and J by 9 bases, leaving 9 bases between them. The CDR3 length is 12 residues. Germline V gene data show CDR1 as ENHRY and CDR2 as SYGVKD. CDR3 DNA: TGTGCCATCAGTGAGTTGGAAAGGGCCCAGTACTTC. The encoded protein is CAISELERAQYF.